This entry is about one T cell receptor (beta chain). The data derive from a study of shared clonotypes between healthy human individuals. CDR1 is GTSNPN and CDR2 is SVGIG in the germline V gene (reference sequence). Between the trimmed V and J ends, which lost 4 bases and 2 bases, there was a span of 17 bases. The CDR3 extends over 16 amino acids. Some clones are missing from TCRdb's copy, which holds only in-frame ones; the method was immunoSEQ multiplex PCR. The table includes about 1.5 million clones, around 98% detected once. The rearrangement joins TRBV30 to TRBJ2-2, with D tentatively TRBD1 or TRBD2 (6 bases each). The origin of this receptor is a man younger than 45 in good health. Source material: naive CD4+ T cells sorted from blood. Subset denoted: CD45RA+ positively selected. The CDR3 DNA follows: TGTGCCTGGACGGGGGCAGTACTTACCAACACCGGGGAGCTGTTTTTT. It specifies CAWTGAVLTNTGELFF.